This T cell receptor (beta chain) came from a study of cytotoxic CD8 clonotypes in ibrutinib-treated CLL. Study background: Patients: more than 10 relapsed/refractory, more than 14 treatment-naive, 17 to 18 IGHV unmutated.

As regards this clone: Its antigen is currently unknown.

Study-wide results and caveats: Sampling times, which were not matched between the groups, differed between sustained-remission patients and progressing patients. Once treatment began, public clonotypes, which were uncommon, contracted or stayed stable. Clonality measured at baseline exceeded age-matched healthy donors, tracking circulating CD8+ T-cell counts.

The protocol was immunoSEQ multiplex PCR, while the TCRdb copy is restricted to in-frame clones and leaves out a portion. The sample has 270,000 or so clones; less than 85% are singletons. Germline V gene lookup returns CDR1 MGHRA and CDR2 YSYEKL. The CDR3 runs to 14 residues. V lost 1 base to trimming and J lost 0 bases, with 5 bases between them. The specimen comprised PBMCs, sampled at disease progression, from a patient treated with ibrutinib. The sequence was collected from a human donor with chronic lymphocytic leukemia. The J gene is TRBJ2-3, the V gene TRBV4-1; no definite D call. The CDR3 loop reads CASSQGVSTDTQYF. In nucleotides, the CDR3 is TGCGCCAGCAGCCAAGGGGTTAGCACAGATACGCAGTATTTT.